This T cell receptor (beta chain) appears in the sequencing data of a study of blood T cell repertoires in COVID-19. Study background: Collection of acute and convalescent COVID-19 samples took place in the United States, Italy and Spain.

CDR1 and CDR2 (germline): SGHAT, FQNNGV. This CDR3 is built from 15 residues. V was clipped by 4 bases and J by 7 bases; unmatched bases: 6. Assay: immunoSEQ multiplex PCR; the TCRdb copy retains only in-frame clones and omits some. Of nearly 60,000 clones in the sample, around 91% were seen once. This rearrangement joins TRBV11-2 to TRBJ2-1; 11 nucleotides align to TRBD2. The sequencing input was peripheral blood. The sequence derives from a man in his fifties or sixties with active COVID-19. The CDR3 protein is CASSYIAGGVNEQFF. CDR3 nucleotides: TGTGCCAGCAGCTATATAGCGGGGGGGGTTAATGAGCAGTTCTTC.